This T cell receptor beta chain stems from a study of T cell repertoires in ileal Crohn's disease. General study points: Clonal expansions were more frequent in active smokers than non-smokers at surgery. High-frequency clones were more common in sorted CD8 than CD4 cells. Endoscopy was done a median about seven months after surgery.

Clones were read by immunoSEQ multiplex PCR, and TCRdb kept only the in-frame ones, dropping some. The sample yields around 2,000 clones, just over 85% seen once. This clone was picked up a small number of times. No antigen is known for it. V shed 6 bases, J shed 5 bases, and the junction held 15 bases outside the gene matches. The CDR3 loop spans 17 amino acids. Germline V gene lookup returns CDR1 MDHEN and CDR2 SYDVKM. Regarding time point: neoterminal ileum biopsy at postoperative endoscopy, about 6 months after surgery. The TCR comes from an adult with Crohn's disease. The rearrangement uses TRBV28 and TRBJ1-4, with 7 bases that match TRBD1. The sequenced material came from ileal tissue. The CDR3 loop is CASRQSLQGQPNEKLFF. The CDR3 DNA reads TGTGCCAGCAGACAATCCTTACAGGGACAGCCCAATGAAAAACTGTTTTTT.